This T cell receptor beta chain comes out of a study of CD8 T cells in ankylosing spondylitis (TCRdb year 2017). Looking at the study overall: T cell receptor beta repertoires were profiled in healthy donors and ankylosing spondylitis patients so that disease-linked TCR variants could be found. The whole study cohort included 90 to 120 healthy donors and 20 to 25 ankylosing spondylitis patients. Peripheral blood was sampled, and synovial fluid was also collected from ankylosing spondylitis patients. Beyond this particular receptor, the publication reports: A CD8+ phenotype was shown by the disease-linked clones, which were found at relatively low frequencies in peripheral blood. The disease-linked clones were reported as significantly enriched in matched synovial fluid samples from ankylosing spondylitis patients. Some motif variants were previously reported in synovial fluid and blood of reactive arthritis patients, suggesting common disease-initiation mechanisms. Blood from ankylosing spondylitis patients appeared to be characterized by a TCR beta motif composed of eight highly homologous amino acid variants.

The instrument was an Illumina HiSeq 2500. TCR beta libraries were prepared by quantitative 5'-RACE with molecular barcodes. Per the source publication's procedure: To identify disease-linked TCR variants, a new computational method was used, one built on a probabilistic model of VDJ rearrangement. The public reads were reprocessed in TCRdb via fastp at Q25 and MiXCR, keeping in-frame beta chains. Every entry covers one CDR3 protein and lists the most common genes and DNA from its rows. These V and J calls derive from TCRdb rather than the authors' analysis. For this sample there are 200,000 to 300,000 distinct CDR3 sequences; roughly a quarter appear just once. Together, the top ten hold approximately 0.61% of the sample. The CDR3 starts with the cysteine, ends with the phenylalanine, and has 12 residues. Only CDR3 DNA is held: 36 bases, read in frame from base 1. CDR1 is given as LNHNV and CDR2 as YYDKDF, both from the germline V gene (reference sequence).

Notes on this clonotype: The specificity of this receptor is unknown. A read error may produce the germline difference seen at one junction end.

Sequencing was performed on blood, either unsorted or a sorted T cell fraction (not recorded which). The chain is encoded by TRBV15 joined to TRBJ2-3, with the D gene not confidently named. The TCR originated in a male donor with ankylosing spondylitis or in good health (not recorded which). The DNA is TGTGCCACCGGCAGAGACACAGATACGCAGTATTTT. The encoded protein is CATGRDTDTQYF.